This T cell receptor beta chain derives from a study of OX40 agonist ivuxolimab in advanced cancers. Regarding the study as a whole: CD4+ and CD8+ T cells in blood underwent clonal expansion by week 6 at 0.1 to 3.0 mg/kg.

TCRdb's copy holds only in-frame clones and misses some; the assay was immunoSEQ multiplex PCR. The sample includes about 100,000 clones, around 94% seen only once; the top ten take approximately 2.4%. From germline, CDR1 is SGHRS and CDR2 YFSETQ. Germline trimming cut 5 bases from V and 3 bases from J; bases unmatched to any gene: 6. This CDR3 has 14 amino acids. As regards this clone: Its matching antigen is unknown.

The clonotype originates from an adult with an advanced solid tumor such as melanoma, head and neck, liver or kidney cancer. Source: CD4+ or CD8+ T cells sorted from blood, taken in a trial of the OX40 agonist ivuxolimab. The J gene is TRBJ2-7, the V gene TRBV5-1, with 9 bases matching TRBD1. CDR3 amino acids: CASSSGTGIYEQYF. CDR3 bases: TGCGCCAGCAGTTCCGGGACAGGGATCTACGAGCAGTACTTC.